What follows is one TCR beta chain and its context. Germline V gives CDR1 SEHNR, CDR2 FQNEAQ (reference sequence). The trim removed 5 bases at V and 5 bases at J, leaving 9 bases unmatched. The CDR3 is 15 amino acids. The data derive from a study of human T cells and chemical hapten exposure. As for time point: patch test 1, 2 weeks after DPC sensitization. Documented treatment: therapeutic diphenylcyclopropenone sensitization with weekly scalp DPC. TCRdb fed the RACE reads into MiXCR, producing one record per CDR3 protein. The table lists 150,000 to 200,000 distinct CDR3 sequences, around 22% of them singletons, with under 8.5% in the top ten.

The origin of this receptor is a woman aged 50 to 60 with alopecia areata. Some clones in this sample may be carry-over from other donors' samples. This sample comprised whole blood, obtained in connection with sensitization to the hapten diphenylcyclopropenone (DPC). The J gene is TRBJ2-7, the V gene TRBV7-9, with 10 bases that match TRBD2. CDR3 sequence reads: CASSRTSGGGDEQYF. Here the CDR3 DNA reads TGTGCCAGCAGCCGGACTAGCGGAGGCGGCGACGAGCAGTACTTC.